This T cell receptor (beta chain) was sequenced during a study of graft-versus-host responses after intestinal transplantation. Across the whole study: Multivisceral, liver-intestinal, or isolated intestinal grafts went to recipients. Anti-thymocyte globulin served as induction for all recipients, who then took tacrolimus and steroids for about three years.

As to this clone: Antigen unknown.

Method: immunoSEQ multiplex PCR; TCRdb's copy keeps in-frame clones and lacks some. The sample has about 120,000 clones, approximately 92% seen once. V was clipped by 4 bases and J by 7 bases, with 11 bases between them. The CDR3 spans 12 residues. Germline V gene sequence: CDR1 SEHNR, CDR2 FQNEAQ (reference sequence). The sample consisted of unstimulated CD4+ T cells sorted from spleen or lymph node cells, taken before intestinal transplant. This TCR derives from a human donor who received an intestinal transplant. The gene calls are TRBV7-9 and TRBJ2-7, with D possibly TRBD1 on 6 matching bases. The CDR3 DNA sequence: TGTGCCAGCAGCTATACAGGGCAGGAGCAGTACTTC. Protein product: CASSYTGQEQYF. Full variable domain (outside the CDR3, taken from reference TRBV7-9 and TRBJ2-7): DTGVSQNPRHKITKRGQNVTFRCDPISEHNRLYWYRQTLGQGPEFLTYFQNEAQLEKSRLLSDRFSAERPKGSFSTLEIQRTEQGDSAMYLCASSYTGQEQYFGPGTRLTVT.